The 8 T cell receptor beta chains below come from one sample, sequenced in a study of T-cell memory formation after mild COVID-19. TCRdb redid the calling of the 5' RACE reads with MiXCR, one entry per CDR3 protein. The sample has tens of thousands of distinct CDR3 sequences; around 13% are singletons. Sequencing was performed on PBMCs or a T cell subset sorted from them (not recorded which). The receptors shown here come from an adult woman who had mild COVID-19 (a few samples of this study predate the infection). Cell type and time point are not known.

This clonotype was seen more than once but under ten times. V gene TRBV24-1 combines with J gene TRBJ2-7; 8 bases align to TRBD1. This CDR3 comprises 15 residues. The V gene end was trimmed by 2 bases and the J gene end by 6 bases; junction bases not matched to a gene: 8. The germline V gene encodes CDR1 KGHDR and CDR2 SFDVKD. Here the CDR3 DNA reads TGTGCCACCAGTGATTCCTTGACAGGGGAATCCGAGCAGTACTTC. Translation: CATSDSLTGESEQYF.

This clonotype was recorded a few times. V usage is TRBV11-2 and J usage is TRBJ2-1; D is ambiguous. This CDR3 has 10 residues. Deletions cut 5 bases from V and 9 bases from J, with 5 bases between. Germline V gene lookup returns CDR1 SGHAT and CDR2 FQNNGV. CDR3 protein: CASSGTEQFF. The CDR3 coding sequence is TGTGCCAGCAGCGGTACTGAGCAGTTCTTC.

This clonotype was seen a handful of times. The chain carries TRBV20-1 and TRBJ2-1; 9 positions agree with TRBD2. Losses at the gene ends were 0 bases for V and 9 bases for J; bases not matched to a gene: 12. The germline V gene encodes CDR1 DFQATT and CDR2 SNEGSKA (reference sequence). This CDR3 is 16 amino acids long. DNA for the CDR3: TGCAGTGCTAGAGATAGGCTAGCGGGGTATCTTGCTGAGCAGTTCTTC. Translating it yields CSARDRLAGYLAEQFF.

This clonotype was recorded a few times. This chain uses TRBV12-3 or TRBV12-4 with TRBJ2-1; 8 bases are shared with TRBD2. Trimming at V came to 8 bases and at J to 6 bases, leaving 6 bases not matched to a gene. CDR3 length equals 13 residues. The CDR3, as DNA: TGTGCCAGCTCGGCGGGAGGAGGCAATGAGCAGTTCTTC. Translating it yields CASSAGGGNEQFF.

This clonotype was observed a few times. J is TRBJ2-3 and V is TRBV6-5; a possible D gene is TRBD2 (5 bases). V lost 4 bases and J 4 bases, leaving 24 bases between the germline ends. This CDR3 contains 18 residues. Germline V gives CDR1 MNHEY, CDR2 SVGAGI. Here the CDR3 DNA reads TGTGCCAGCAGTTTCGGGAACCCCGCTAGCCGAGGTCCAGATACGCAGTATTTT. It yields the protein CASSFGNPASRGPDTQYF.

The chain links TRBV5-6 to TRBJ2-6; TRBD1 is a possible D gene (6 bases). Germline CDR1 reads SGHDT; CDR2 reads YYEEEE. V lost 4 bases and J 0 bases, leaving 14 bases between the germline ends. The CDR3 loop spans 17 amino acids. The CDR3 DNA follows: TGTGCCAGCAGCCAACAGGGACCCTCCTCTGGGGCCAACGTCCTGACTTTC. It codes for CASSQQGPSSGANVLTF.

This clonotype was seen many times. V is TRBV29-1 and J is TRBJ2-7; perhaps TRBD2 as D (6 bases). Deletions cut 6 bases from V and 5 bases from J, with 20 bases between. CDR1 is SQVTM and CDR2 is ANQGSEA in the germline V gene. CDR3 length: 14 residues. The CDR3 DNA sequence: TGCAGCGTGGAGCGGGCACCGGGGCTAAACGAGCAGTACTTC. It translates to CSVERAPGLNEQYF.

A few counts support this clonotype. The chain joins TRBV11-2 to TRBJ2-2; D call uncertain. Germline CDR1 and CDR2: SGHAT and FQNNGV. CDR3 length equals 15 residues. Trimming left V 0 bases short and J 4 bases short, with 9 bases between. The CDR3 coding sequence is TGTGCCAGCAGCTTAGAGACTGCGGCCACCGGGGAGCTGTTTTTT. It codes for CASSLETAATGELFF.